The 23 T cell receptor beta chains reported below all come from one sample, sequenced in a study of blood T cell repertoires in COVID-19. Measured with immunoSEQ multiplex PCR; TCRdb has only the in-frame clones, and not every one. Here the sample spans roughly 150,000 clones, approximately 84% being singletons. Material: peripheral blood. The receptors originated from a woman of 80 years or more with acute or convalescent COVID-19.

The rearrangement links TRBV5-6 to TRBJ2-3; maybe TRBD1 (5 bases). The CDR3 runs 12 residues. The V and J ends lost 1 base and 6 bases respectively, with 6 bases between them. The germline V gene encodes CDR1 SGHDT and CDR2 YYEEEE. CDR3 DNA: TGTGCCAGCAGCTTGAACAGGGATACGCAGTATTTT. Protein: CASSLNRDTQYF.

The chain employs TRBV12-3 or TRBV12-4 and TRBJ1-2; maybe TRBD1 (6 bases). The CDR3 covers 12 residues. Between the trimmed V and J ends, which lost 10 bases and 4 bases, there was a span of 13 bases. The DNA for the CDR3 is TGTGCCATCAACCGGGGGGCCTATGGCTACACCTTC. Translated: CAINRGAYGYTF.

The gene calls are TRBV14 and TRBJ2-3; 14 nucleotides line up with TRBD2. This CDR3 is built from 15 residues. The ends lost 4 bases at V and 4 bases at J; junction bases unmatched: 1. Germline loops: CDR1 SGHDN, CDR2 FVKESK. CDR3 loop: CASSLTSGGADTQYF. DNA for the CDR3: TGTGCCAGCAGCCTGACTAGCGGGGGGGCAGATACGCAGTATTTT.

There are a few counts of this clone. This chain links TRBV28 with TRBJ2-4, with 7 nucleotides matching TRBD2. The V gene's germline CDR1 is MDHEN and CDR2 SYDVKM. The CDR3 contains 17 residues. V lost 1 base to trimming and J lost 1 base; unmatched junction nucleotides: 7. CDR3 coding DNA: TGTGCCAGCAGTTTATTCGGGGGGACGGGTGCCAAAAACATTCAGTACTTC. It codes for CASSLFGGTGAKNIQYF.

This sequence joins TRBV7-2 and TRBJ2-1; perhaps TRBD2 as D (5 bases). The germline V and J ends were trimmed by 2 bases and 0 bases, with 17 bases remaining between them. Germline loops: CDR1 SGHTA, CDR2 FQGNSA. The CDR3 is 18 residues long. CDR3 nucleotide sequence: TGTGCCAGCAGCTTATCCCTGTTGAGGGTTAGCTCCTACAATGAGCAGTTCTTC. This encodes CASSLSLLRVSSYNEQFF.

This clone has only a few counts. The gene calls are TRBV2 and TRBJ2-7; tentatively, D is TRBD2 (6 bases). The germline V and J ends were trimmed by 6 bases and 3 bases, with 18 bases remaining between them. Germline V gives CDR1 SNHLY, CDR2 FYNNEI. The CDR3 contains 15 residues. The CDR3 region has the DNA TGTGCCAGCAGGGAGGACCACGGAGGGAGCTACGAGCAGTACTTC. Amino acids: CASREDHGGSYEQYF.

The V gene is TRBV15, the J gene TRBJ1-2; D call uncertain. Germline CDR1 is LNHNV and CDR2 is YYDKDF (reference sequence). The CDR3 covers 15 residues. V lost 2 bases, J lost 7 bases, and 17 bases lay in between. In DNA form, the CDR3 reads TGTGCCACCAGCAGAAAATACGCCTCGGAGACTGGCTACACCTTC. Its protein is CATSRKYASETGYTF. Full variable domain (outside the CDR3, taken from reference TRBV15 and TRBJ1-2): DAMVIQNPRYQVTQFGKPVTLSCSQTLNHNVMYWYQQKSSQAPKLLFHYYDKDFNNEADTPDNFQSRRPNTSFCFLDIRSPGLGDTAMYLCATSRKYASETGYTFGSGTRLTVV.

The CDR3 loop reads CASSLKGDRGGIGTQYF. CDR3 nucleotides: TGTGCCAGCAGCTTAAAGGGGGACAGGGGTGGCATAGGTACGCAGTATTTT. V is TRBV7-3 and J is TRBJ2-3, with 10 bases matching TRBD1. Germline CDR1 and CDR2: SGHTA and FQGTGA. Losses at the gene ends were 1 base for V and 8 bases for J; bases not matched to a gene: 12. The CDR3 loop spans 17 amino acids.

The sample holds many counts of this clone. The chain uses TRBV6-5 and TRBJ1-2; TRBD1 is a possible D gene (5 bases). Looked up from germline, CDR1 is MNHEY and CDR2 is SVGAGI. Trimming took 0 bases from V and 0 from J, leaving 11 bases between them. The CDR3 loop spans 16 amino acids. The DNA of the CDR3 is TGTGCCAGCAGTTACTCGAGGCAGGGCCCTAACTATGGCTACACCTTC. It encodes CASSYSRQGPNYGYTF.

Only a few counts were recorded for this clone. The chain links TRBV7-9 to TRBJ2-7; 9 bases agree with TRBD2. Trimming took 1 base from V and 1 from J; bases not matched to a gene: 2. Germline values: CDR1 SEHNR, CDR2 FQNEAQ (reference sequence). This CDR3 has 15 amino acids. For the CDR3, the DNA is TGTGCCAGCAGCTTAGTTAGCGGGAGATCCTACGAGCAGTACTTC. Its translation is CASSLVSGRSYEQYF.

V gene TRBV11-2 combines with J gene TRBJ2-2; TRBD1 matches 7 bases. This CDR3 is 15 amino acids long. The J segment lost 6 bases and the V segment lost 4 bases, leaving 8 bases of the junction unmatched. Germline V gene data show CDR1 as SGHAT and CDR2 as FQNNGV. The CDR3 sequence: CASSSATGWAGELFF. The CDR3 nucleotides read TGTGCCAGCAGCTCGGCGACAGGGTGGGCCGGGGAGCTGTTTTTT.

This clone has just one count. The genes are TRBV28 and TRBJ2-7; 10 positions match TRBD2. The CDR3 loop spans 16 amino acids. Germline V CDR1 and CDR2: MDHEN, SYDVKM. After removal of 1 base from V and 3 bases from J, the junction contained 6 bases not matched to a gene. In nucleotides, the CDR3 is TGTGCCAGCAGTTTATATCTAGCGGGAGTTGGCTACGAGCAGTACTTC. Protein product: CASSLYLAGVGYEQYF.

J is TRBJ1-2 and V is TRBV19; TRBD1 is a possible D gene (5 bases). The V end lost 8 bases, the J end lost 4 bases, and 14 bases lay between the germline ends. The CDR3 runs 13 residues. Germline-derived CDR1 and CDR2 are LNHDA and SQIVND (reference sequence). CDR3 DNA: TGTGCCAGTGAGCCTGGGGGAGGCTATGGCTACACCTTC. Its protein product is CASEPGGGYGYTF. Full variable domain (rest looked up from reference TRBV19 and TRBJ1-2): DGGITQSPKYLFRKEGQNVTLSCEQNLNHDAMYWYRQDPGQGLRLIYYSQIVNDFQKGDIAEGYSVSREKKESFPLTVTSAQKNPTAFYLCASEPGGGYGYTFGSGTRLTVV.

This clone is a singleton in its sample. The CDR3 sequence: CASSQDAGGQPQHF. CDR3 DNA: TGTGCCAGCAGCCAAGATGCGGGGGGTCAGCCCCAGCATTTT. This rearrangement joins TRBV3-1 (or the pseudogene TRBV3-2) to TRBJ1-5, with D perhaps TRBD1 (5 bases). This CDR3 has 14 amino acids. Germline V gives CDR1 LGHDT, CDR2 YNNKEL (reference sequence). With 0 bases removed from V and 6 bases from J, the gap between germline ends came to 9 bases.

The chain has TRBV3-1 (or the pseudogene TRBV3-2) and TRBJ2-5; 15 nucleotides line up with TRBD2. The CDR3 is 17 residues long. V lost 4 bases, J lost 5 bases, and 8 bases stayed unmatched. CDR1 is LGHDT and CDR2 is YNNKEL in the germline V gene (reference sequence). The CDR3 loop is CASSRGLAGGAYETQYF. The CDR3 DNA reads as TGTGCCAGCAGCCGTGGACTAGCGGGGGGGGCGTATGAGACCCAGTACTTC.

The J gene is TRBJ2-7, the V gene TRBV14; 9 nucleotides agree with TRBD1. The CDR3 runs to 16 residues. The junction had 7 bases not matched to a gene; V was cut back by 4 bases and J by 0 bases. The germline gives CDR1 SGHDN, CDR2 FVKESK. DNA of the CDR3: TGTGCCAGCAGCCGGAACAGGGGGCTTCCCTCCTACGAGCAGTACTTC. Translated: CASSRNRGLPSYEQYF.

The chain employs TRBV2 and TRBJ1-4, with unresolved D. The V gene lost 2 bases and the J gene lost 7 bases, with 8 bases spanning the gap. The germline CDR1 and CDR2 sequences are SNHLY and FYNNEI. This CDR3 spans 13 amino acids. The CDR3 bases are TGTGCCAGCAGTGAAAACTCCGGTGAAAAACTGTTTTTT. This sequence encodes CASSENSGEKLFF.

In this sample, this clone turned up once. V usage is TRBV6-4 and J usage is TRBJ2-7; the match to TRBD1 covers 7 bases. V gave up 6 bases and J gave up 3 bases; unmatched junction bases: 8. Germline loops: CDR1 MRHNA, CDR2 SNTAGT. This CDR3 region has 14 residues. This CDR3 reads CASRGRDSGYEQYF. CDR3 nucleotide sequence: TGTGCCAGCAGGGGCCGGGACAGTGGCTACGAGCAGTACTTC.

The V gene is TRBV5-4, the J gene TRBJ2-1; a weak D match, TRBD2 (7 bases). The CDR3 consists of 15 residues. Deletions cut 0 bases from V and 6 bases from J, with 13 bases between. Germline values: CDR1 SGHNT, CDR2 YYREEE (reference sequence). DNA for the CDR3: TGTGCCAGCAGCTTGGTAATTGCGGGGGCCAATGAGCAGTTCTTC. Its protein product is CASSLVIAGANEQFF.

The rearrangement links TRBV28 to TRBJ1-2; TRBD1 matches at 10 bases. CDR3 length: 15 amino acids. The junction had 5 bases not matched to a gene; V was cut back by 6 bases and J by 1 base. Germline assignment: CDR1 MDHEN and CDR2 SYDVKM. The CDR3 nucleotides read TGTGCCAGCAGAAACCGGGACAGGGGTAACTATGGCTACACCTTC. It codes for CASRNRDRGNYGYTF.

V gene TRBV18 combines with J gene TRBJ1-4; TRBD1 is a possible D gene (5 bases). Germline-derived CDR1 and CDR2 are KGHSH and LQKENI. V lost 0 bases and J 5 bases, leaving 7 bases between the germline ends. This CDR3 spans 14 amino acids. The CDR3 nucleotides read TGTGCCAGCTCACCACCGTCAGGGAATGAAAAACTGTTTTTT. This translates into CASSPPSGNEKLFF. The whole variable domain, remainder taken from reference TRBV18 and TRBJ1-4, is NAGVMQNPRHLVRRRGQEARLRCSPMKGHSHVYWYRQLPEEGLKFMVYLQKENIIDESGMPKERFSAEFPKEGPSILRIQQVVRGDSAAYFCASSPPSGNEKLFFGSGTQLSVL.

J is TRBJ1-6 and V is TRBV15, with 10 nucleotides matching TRBD1. With 6 bases clipped from V and 5 bases from J, the junction kept 4 bases outside the gene matches. The CDR3 extends over 15 amino acids. Per germline, CDR1 LNHNV and CDR2 YYDKDF (reference sequence). The CDR3 DNA is TGTGCCACCAGTAGACAGGGGGCGGATAATTCACCCCTCCACTTT. Its protein product is CATSRQGADNSPLHF.

This sequence joins TRBV15 and TRBJ2-5; D is undetermined. This CDR3 contains 13 residues. Germline V CDR1 and CDR2: LNHNV, YYDKDF (reference sequence). With 0 bases removed from V and 4 bases from J, the gap between germline ends came to 6 bases. The CDR3 DNA reads TGTGCCACCAGCAGAGATCACAGAGAGACCCAGTACTTC. It encodes CATSRDHRETQYF.